A selection of T cell receptor beta chains follows, all from one sample in a study of T-cell memory formation after mild COVID-19. TCRdb re-analysed the 5' RACE reads in MiXCR, keeping a single row per CDR3 protein. The sample includes approximately 410,000 distinct CDR3 sequences, 23% of them seen just once. The sequenced material came from PBMCs or a T cell subset sorted from them (not recorded which). The receptor set was obtained from an adult woman who had mild COVID-19 (a few samples of this study predate the infection). Cell type and time point are not known. Each CDR3 is given with its conserved first and last residue. The order of the fields is D gene, V gene, clone size, J gene, CDR3 protein, CDR3 DNA. A D gene is named only where the DNA matches it firmly. The size field is filled for only some rows; it gives once, few, many or a size class.

NA	TRBV30	NA	TRBJ2-7	CAWRGTLTYEQYF	TGTGCCTGGAGGGGGACACTAACCTACGAGCAGTACTTC
TRBD1	TRBV29-1	NA	TRBJ2-7	CSVEGGTGPDDGSYEQYF	TGCAGCGTTGAAGGAGGGACAGGGCCAGATGACGGGTCCTACGAGCAGTACTTC
NA	TRBV20-1	NA	TRBJ2-7	CSARTVSYEQYF	TGCAGTGCCCGGACGGTATCCTACGAGCAGTACTTC
NA	TRBV14	few	TRBJ2-7	CASSLGTQSSYEQYF	TGTGCCAGCAGCCTGGGGACCCAGAGCTCCTACGAGCAGTACTTC
TRBD1	TRBV20-1	NA	TRBJ1-2	CSAIPGQGRYGYTF	TGCAGTGCTATACCCGGACAGGGCCGCTATGGCTACACCTTC
NA	TRBV6-5	few	TRBJ1-5	CASSQRRGQPQHF	TGTGCCAGCAGCCAACGGAGGGGACAGCCCCAGCATTTT
TRBD1	TRBV19	NA	TRBJ1-1	CASTYRQGVNTEAFF	TGTGCCAGTACTTATAGACAGGGGGTAAACACTGAAGCTTTCTTT
TRBD1	TRBV9	NA	TRBJ2-3	CASSVGSTGWSDTQYF	TGTGCCAGCAGCGTCGGATCGACAGGGTGGTCGGATACGCAGTATTTT
NA	TRBV5-1	NA	TRBJ2-7	CASSPARQSSYEQYF	TGCGCCAGCAGCCCGGCCCGACAGAGCTCCTACGAGCAGTACTTC
NA	TRBV20-1	few	TRBJ2-7	CSARDPGRYEQYF	TGCAGTGCTAGAGATCCCGGTCGGTACGAGCAGTACTTC
TRBD2	TRBV11-2	few	TRBJ2-5	CASSPEAGHQETQYF	TGTGCCAGCAGCCCAGAAGCGGGGCACCAAGAGACCCAGTACTTC
NA	TRBV7-2	many	TRBJ1-1	CASSLTLGTEAFF	TGTGCCAGCAGCCTAACTCTGGGTACTGAAGCTTTCTTT
TRBD2	TRBV6-5	NA	TRBJ2-7	CASSYRRTSGSYEQYF	TGTGCCAGCAGTTACAGGAGGACTAGCGGATCCTACGAGCAGTACTTC
NA	TRBV5-1	NA	TRBJ1-1	CASSFSRGDTEAFF	TGCGCCAGCAGCTTCAGTCGAGGGGACACTGAAGCTTTCTTT
NA	TRBV6-2/TRBV6-3	NA	TRBJ2-1	CASSRALREQFF	TGTGCCAGCAGCCGCGCTCTCAGGGAGCAGTTCTTC
NA	TRBV5-1	NA	TRBJ1-1	CASSPCRSSF	TGCGCCAGCAGCCCCTGTCGGTCTTCTTTT
TRBD1	TRBV20-1	NA	TRBJ1-5	CSAQKGTVANQPQHF	TGCAGTGCTCAGAAGGGGACAGTTGCCAATCAGCCCCAGCATTTT
TRBD1	TRBV7-9	few	TRBJ1-2	CASSIQGTANYGYTF	TGTGCCAGCAGCATCCAGGGGACAGCTAACTATGGCTACACCTTC
NA	TRBV11-2	NA	TRBJ2-7	CASSFMGTEAYEQYF	TGTGCCAGCAGCTTTATGGGGACGGAGGCCTACGAGCAGTACTTC
TRBD2	TRBV7-8	NA	TRBJ2-7	CASSLGPLLAGGPDEQYF	TGTGCCAGCAGCTTAGGCCCTCTACTAGCGGGAGGACCAGACGAGCAGTACTTC
NA	TRBV9	NA	TRBJ1-3	CASSVGGRTGGNTIYF	TGTGCCAGCAGCGTTGGGGGGAGAACGGGCGGAAACACCATATATTTT
TRBD1	TRBV24-1	few	TRBJ2-1	CATSFDRGDEQFF	TGTGCCACCAGCTTCGACAGGGGAGATGAGCAGTTCTTC
TRBD1	TRBV12-3/TRBV12-4	NA	TRBJ2-7	CASSLLTGAGYEQYF	TGTGCCAGCAGTTTACTCACAGGGGCCGGATACGAGCAGTACTTC
TRBD1	TRBV25-1	NA	TRBJ2-7	CASSDPSTGGYEQYF	TGTGCCAGCAGTGACCCGTCGACAGGGGGTTACGAGCAGTACTTC
NA	TRBV7-6	few	TRBJ1-2	CASSLAMYGYTF	TGTGCCAGCAGCTTAGCGATGTATGGCTACACCTTC
TRBD1	TRBV9	many	TRBJ1-6	CASSYRDRVGSPLHF	TGTGCCAGCAGCTACCGGGACAGGGTCGGCTCACCCCTCCACTTT
NA	TRBV28	NA	TRBJ2-7	CASTAGDGLSYEQYF	TGTGCCAGCACCGCTGGGGACGGATTGTCTTACGAGCAGTACTTC
NA	TRBV30	NA	TRBJ1-1	CAWKSDSLNTEAFF	TGTGCCTGGAAATCGGACAGTCTGAACACTGAAGCTTTCTTT
NA	TRBV10-3	NA	TRBJ2-3	CAISESKGSDTQYF	TGTGCCATCAGTGAGTCGAAGGGGTCAGATACGCAGTATTTT
TRBD1	TRBV14	NA	TRBJ2-2	CASSQDWTGVGELFF	TGTGCCAGCAGCCAAGATTGGACAGGAGTCGGGGAGCTGTTTTTT
NA	TRBV6-5	few	TRBJ1-2	CASSYDSRSGYTF	TGTGCCAGCAGTTACGACAGCCGGTCGGGCTACACCTTC
NA	TRBV7-2	NA	TRBJ2-2	CASQAVAKATGELFF	TGTGCCAGCCAGGCGGTGGCCAAGGCCACCGGGGAGCTGTTTTTT
NA	TRBV20-1	NA	TRBJ1-2	CSARAPTWTYGYTF	TGCAGTGCTAGAGCACCGACTTGGACCTATGGCTACACCTTC
TRBD2	TRBV7-8	NA	TRBJ2-1	CASSRAGMNYNEQFF	TGTGCCAGCAGCCGAGCGGGGATGAACTACAATGAGCAGTTCTTC
NA	TRBV4-3	few	TRBJ2-7	CASSQERGVAYEQYF	TGCGCCAGCAGCCAAGAACGGGGAGTCGCCTACGAGCAGTACTTC
NA	TRBV12-3/TRBV12-4	few	TRBJ2-1	CASSLSGSFYNEQFF	TGTGCCAGCAGTTTGTCCGGGAGTTTCTACAATGAGCAGTTCTTC
NA	TRBV2	few	TRBJ1-4	CASSWLSEKLFF	TGTGCCAGCAGTTGGCTCAGTGAAAAACTGTTTTTT
NA	TRBV20-1	NA	TRBJ1-2	CSARDPEGWEYGYTF	TGCAGTGCTAGAGATCCCGAAGGGTGGGAATATGGCTACACCTTC
NA	TRBV12-3/TRBV12-4	few	TRBJ2-7	CASSFDRLEEQYF	TGTGCCAGCAGTTTCGACAGGTTAGAGGAGCAGTACTTC
NA	TRBV20-1	NA	TRBJ1-1	CSASAMAFF	TGCAGTGCTAGTGCCATGGCTTTCTTT
NA	TRBV7-9	NA	TRBJ2-7	CASRLSNSPVPGATYEQYF	TGTGCCAGCAGATTAAGCAACTCCCCGGTTCCGGGAGCCACCTACGAGCAGTACTTC
NA	TRBV27	NA	TRBJ2-4	CASSPRTSLPLAKNIQYF	TGTGCCAGCAGTCCCCGGACTTCCCTTCCACTAGCCAAAAACATTCAGTACTTC
NA	TRBV14	NA	TRBJ1-1	CASSQDIMGWGQNTEAFF	TGTGCCAGCAGCCAAGATATTATGGGGTGGGGACAGAACACTGAAGCTTTCTTT
NA	TRBV5-1	few	TRBJ1-4	CASSTDQGNEKLFF	TGCGCCAGCAGCACGGACCAGGGAAATGAAAAACTGTTTTTT
NA	TRBV7-2	NA	TRBJ1-1	CASGFNTEAFF	TGTGCCAGCGGGTTCAACACTGAAGCTTTCTTT
NA	TRBV5-1	few	TRBJ1-5	CASSLAAGMSNQPQHF	TGCGCCAGCAGCTTGGCGGCAGGGATGAGCAATCAGCCCCAGCATTTT
NA	TRBV18	NA	TRBJ1-6	CASSPGQNAPLHF	TGTGCCAGCTCTCCGGGACAAAACGCACCCCTCCACTTT
NA	TRBV24-1	NA	TRBJ2-1	CATSGGWSSYNEQFF	TGTGCCACCAGTGGAGGGTGGAGCTCCTACAATGAGCAGTTCTTC
TRBD2	TRBV20-1	many	TRBJ2-3	CSAGTSGGGGF	TGCAGTGCCGGGACTAGCGGAGGAGGCGGGTTT